These 9 T cell receptor beta chains originate from one sample sequenced in a study of early T cells in non-severe SARS-CoV-2 infection. TCRdb used MiXCR to reprocess the 5' RACE reads, holding one entry per CDR3 protein. The table has 70,000 or so distinct CDR3 sequences, about 9.5% seen once. Material: whole blood, obtained at baseline. The receptors shown here come from an adult who was a healthcare worker with PCR-confirmed SARS-CoV-2 infection or an uninfected control (not recorded which).

Only a few counts were recorded for this clonotype. The rearrangement joins TRBV5-4 to TRBJ1-1; 7 bases map to TRBD1. V shed 4 bases, J shed 3 bases, and the junction held 12 bases outside the gene matches. The CDR3 totals 16 residues. The germline gives CDR1 SGHNT, CDR2 YYREEE (reference sequence). The CDR3 nucleotides are TGTGCCAGCAGCCCCCTAATCAGGGGGATCGACACTGAAGCTTTCTTT. This encodes CASSPLIRGIDTEAFF.

There are many counts of this clonotype. The chain combines TRBV5-1 with TRBJ2-7, with 8 bases lining up with TRBD1. J was trimmed by 1 base and V by 0 bases; bases with no gene match: 6. Germline V gene data show CDR1 as SGHRS and CDR2 as YFSETQ. This CDR3 spans 16 amino acids. For the CDR3, the DNA is TGCGCCAGCAGCTTGGTCGGACAGGGTGGGTCCTACGAGCAGTACTTC. This sequence encodes CASSLVGQGGSYEQYF.

This clonotype was seen more than once but under ten times. This chain joins TRBV9 and TRBJ2-7, with D uncertain. The V and J ends lost 2 bases and 0 bases respectively, with 6 bases between them. The CDR3 is 13 residues long. Germline V CDR1 and CDR2: SGDLS, YYNGEE. The CDR3 here is CASSVGTSYEQYF. The CDR3 region has the DNA TGTGCCAGCAGCGTTGGTACCTCCTACGAGCAGTACTTC.

Many counts were recorded for this clonotype. The chain recombines TRBV5-5 with TRBJ1-5, with TRBD1 matching 8 bases. Trimming removed 1 base from V and 3 bases from J; junction bases left unmatched: 6. The CDR3 runs 16 residues. Germline CDR1 is SGHKS and CDR2 is YYEKEE (reference sequence). The DNA of the CDR3 is TGTGCCAGCAGCTTGTACGGCAGGGGGCCCAATCAGCCCCAGCATTTT. Translated: CASSLYGRGPNQPQHF.

In this sample, this clonotype turned up a few times. This chain joins TRBV11-2 and TRBJ1-1; unclear D gene. The CDR3 is 13 amino acids. The V gene's germline CDR1 is SGHAT and CDR2 FQNNGV. V lost 8 bases and J 5 bases, leaving 15 bases between the germline ends. This CDR3 is CASLNVAGTEAFF. The CDR3 DNA sequence: TGTGCCAGCTTAAACGTCGCGGGGACTGAAGCTTTCTTT. Using reference TRBV11-2 and TRBJ1-1 for the parts outside the CDR3, the full variable domain is EAGVAQSPRYKIIEKRQSVAFWCNPISGHATLYWYQQILGQGPKLLIQFQNNGVVDDSQLPKDRFSAERLKGVDSTLKIQPAKLEDSAVYLCASLNVAGTEAFFGQGTRLTVV.

This clonotype appeared a few times. A read error is likely, as this CDR3 ends without the conserved phenylalanine or tryptophan. The CDR3 DNA reads as TGTGCCTGGAGTGGACCCCCTACTGGAAACACAATATATGTT. Protein product: CAWSGPPTGNTIYV. This chain joins TRBV30 and TRBJ1-3; D call uncertain. The CDR3 length is 14 residues. CDR1 and CDR2 (germline): GTSNPN, SVGIG (reference sequence).

This clonotype was recorded a few times. This rearrangement joins TRBV7-9 to TRBJ2-3, with D possibly called TRBD1 or TRBD2 (5 bases each). CDR3 size: 14 residues. CDR1 is SEHNR, CDR2 FQNEAQ, per germline (reference sequence). Trimming removed 4 bases at V and 2 bases at J, with 10 bases between. CDR3 sequence: CASSSEGSTDTQYF. The CDR3 DNA reads as TGTGCCAGCAGCTCAGAGGGGTCCACAGATACGCAGTATTTT.

CDR3 bases: TGTGCCAGCTCACCGGGACACAATAATTCACCCCTCCACTTT. It is translated as CASSPGHNNSPLHF. The chain is built from TRBV18 and TRBJ1-6, with D possibly TRBD1 on 6 matching bases. This CDR3 comprises 14 residues. Trimming cost V 3 bases and J 5 bases, with 8 bases left between them. Germline V gives CDR1 KGHSH, CDR2 LQKENI.

There are many counts of this clonotype. The rearrangement links TRBV6-2 or TRBV6-3 to TRBJ2-7; the D gene is possibly TRBD2 (7 bases). Trimming took 4 bases from V and 4 from J, leaving 17 bases between them. The CDR3 contains 15 residues. CDR1 is MNHEY, CDR2 SVGEGT, per germline. The CDR3 sequence: CASSSLAGARYEQYF. CDR3 nucleotides: TGTGCCAGCAGTTCCTTGGCGGGGGCACGGTACGAGCAGTACTTC.